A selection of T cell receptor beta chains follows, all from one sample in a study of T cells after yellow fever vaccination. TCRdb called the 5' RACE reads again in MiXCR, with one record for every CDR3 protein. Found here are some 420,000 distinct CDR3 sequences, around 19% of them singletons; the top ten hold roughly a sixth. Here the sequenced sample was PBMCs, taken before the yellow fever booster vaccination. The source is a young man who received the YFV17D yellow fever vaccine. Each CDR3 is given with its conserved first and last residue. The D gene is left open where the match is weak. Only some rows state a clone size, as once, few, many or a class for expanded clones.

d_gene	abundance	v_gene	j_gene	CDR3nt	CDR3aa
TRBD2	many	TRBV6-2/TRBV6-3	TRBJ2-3	TGTGCCAGCACCCTACGGCGGACTAGCGTTCCAGATACGCAGTATTTT	CASTLRRTSVPDTQYF
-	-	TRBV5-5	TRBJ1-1	TGTGCCAGCAGCTTGCGCAGGGGTGATACTGAAGCTTTCTTT	CASSLRRGDTEAFF
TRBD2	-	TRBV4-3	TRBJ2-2	TGCGCCAGCAGCCAACGCCGGACTAGCGCCGGGGAGCTGTTTTTT	CASSQRRTSAGELFF
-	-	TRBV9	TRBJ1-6	TGTGCCAGCAGCACAGAGGGGGGAGTACCCCTCCACTTT	CASSTEGGVPLHF
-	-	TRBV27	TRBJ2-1	TGTGCCAGCAGTTTCGGATCGGGGGATGAGCAGTTCTTC	CASSFGSGDEQFF
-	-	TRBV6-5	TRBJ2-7	TGTGCCAGCAGTTTGTACAGAGCCTACGAGCAGTACTTC	CASSLYRAYEQYF
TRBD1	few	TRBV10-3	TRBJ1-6	TGTGCCAACTCCGCCGGGACAGTTAATTCACCCCTCCACTTT	CANSAGTVNSPLHF
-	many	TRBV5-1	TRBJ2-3	TGCGCCAGCAGCTTGGGGCCTAATCTTGATACGCAGTATTTT	CASSLGPNLDTQYF
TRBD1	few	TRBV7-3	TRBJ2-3	TGTGCCAGCAGCGCAGGAAGGGGGCGCGCGATCCCAGATACGCAGTATTTT	CASSAGRGRAIPDTQYF
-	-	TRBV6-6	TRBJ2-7	TGTGCCAGCAGTGACTTTTGGGGGGTGTCCTACGAGCAGTACTTC	CASSDFWGVSYEQYF
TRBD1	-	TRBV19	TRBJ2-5	TGTGCCAGTAGTCCGAGACAGGGTCAGACCCAGTACTTC	CASSPRQGQTQYF
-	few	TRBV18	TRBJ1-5	TGTGCCAGCTCACCAACCGGAGGTGATCAGCCCCAGCATTTT	CASSPTGGDQPQHF
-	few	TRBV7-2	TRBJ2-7	TGTGCCAGCAGCTTGTCGGGTCCCGAGCAGTACTTC	CASSLSGPEQYF
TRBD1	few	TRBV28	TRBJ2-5	TGTGCCAGCAGTTTCTACGAGGGGACAGCTCAAGAGACCCAGTACTTC	CASSFYEGTAQETQYF
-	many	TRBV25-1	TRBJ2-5	TGTGCCAGCAGTGGTCGGGACCAAGGGGAGACCCAGTACTTC	CASSGRDQGETQYF
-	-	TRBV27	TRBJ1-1	TGTGCCAGCACTGTGAGAACTAAGAACACTGAAGCTTTCTTT	CASTVRTKNTEAFF
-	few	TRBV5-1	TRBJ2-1	TGCGCCAGCAGCTTGGAAGCCCCGGAGGAGCAGTTCTTC	CASSLEAPEEQFF
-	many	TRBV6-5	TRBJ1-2	TGTGCCAGCAGTTACAGTGCACGGGATGGCTACACCTTC	CASSYSARDGYTF
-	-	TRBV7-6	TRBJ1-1	TGTGCCAGCAGCTTAGCGAGGAGAACTGAAGCTTTCTTT	CASSLARRTEAFF
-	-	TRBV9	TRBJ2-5	TGTGCCAGCAGCGTAGGCGAGGGCAGCGCCGTCTCTGAGACCCAGTACTTC	CASSVGEGSAVSETQYF
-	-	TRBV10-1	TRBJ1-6	TGCGCCAGCAGTGAGTCGCGGGAATCACCCCTCCACTTT	CASSESRESPLHF
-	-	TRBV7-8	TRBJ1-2	TGTGCCAGCAGCCTAAAATATTACTTGAGTATGGACTATGGCTACACCTTC	CASSLKYYLSMDYGYTF
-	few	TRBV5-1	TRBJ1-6	TGCGCCAGCAGCTTGGAAACAGGACGTGGTTCACCCCTCCACTTT	CASSLETGRGSPLHF
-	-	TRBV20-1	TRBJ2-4	TGCAGTGCTAGGCCTGGGGGCGCGCTGTGGGGGAGGGACAAAAACATTCAGTACTTC	CSARPGGALWGRDKNIQYF
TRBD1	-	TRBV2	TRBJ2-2	TGTGCCAGCCACCAGGACAGGGGCACCGGGGAGCTGTTTTTT	CASHQDRGTGELFF
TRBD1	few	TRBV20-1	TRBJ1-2	TGCAGTGCGCTGACAGGGGCAGGGAACTATGGCTACACCTTC	CSALTGAGNYGYTF